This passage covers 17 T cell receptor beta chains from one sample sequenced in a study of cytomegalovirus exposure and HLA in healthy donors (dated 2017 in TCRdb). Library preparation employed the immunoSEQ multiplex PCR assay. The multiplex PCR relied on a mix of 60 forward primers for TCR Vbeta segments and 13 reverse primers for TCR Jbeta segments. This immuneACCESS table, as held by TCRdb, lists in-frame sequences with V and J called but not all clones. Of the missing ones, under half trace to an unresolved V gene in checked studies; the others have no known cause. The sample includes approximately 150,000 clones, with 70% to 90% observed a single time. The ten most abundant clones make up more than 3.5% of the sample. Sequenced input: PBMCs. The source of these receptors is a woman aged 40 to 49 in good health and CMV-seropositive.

This chain's CDR3 is CASSQPGTDTQYF. The DNA of the CDR3 is TGCGCCAGCAGCCAGCCGGGCACAGATACGCAGTATTTT. The genes are TRBV4-1 and TRBJ2-3; D not certain. Germline V gene sequence: CDR1 MGHRA, CDR2 YSYEKL. V was trimmed by 3 bases and J by 1 base, leaving 5 bases between them. CDR3 size: 13 residues.

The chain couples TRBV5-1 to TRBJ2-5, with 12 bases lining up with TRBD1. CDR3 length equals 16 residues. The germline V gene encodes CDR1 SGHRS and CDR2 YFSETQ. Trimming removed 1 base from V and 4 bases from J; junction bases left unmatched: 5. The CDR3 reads CASSLTGTGGRETQYF. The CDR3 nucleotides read TGCGCCAGCAGCTTGACCGGGACAGGGGGCCGAGAGACCCAGTACTTC.

DNA of the CDR3: TGTGCCACCAACCCTAGTAGCGGGAGTACAGATACGCAGTATTTT. It is translated as CATNPSSGSTDTQYF. The chain recombines TRBV5-4 with TRBJ2-3, with 9 bases that match TRBD2. The CDR3 has 15 residues. J was trimmed by 3 bases and V by 9 bases; bases with no gene match: 11. Germline CDR1 and CDR2: SGHNT and YYREEE (reference sequence).

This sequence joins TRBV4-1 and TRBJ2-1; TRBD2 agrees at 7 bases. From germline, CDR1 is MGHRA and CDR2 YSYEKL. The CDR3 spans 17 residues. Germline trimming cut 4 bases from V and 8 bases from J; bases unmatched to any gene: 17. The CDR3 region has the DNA TGCGCCAGCAGCCCAACCCGTTTGGCGGGAGTGATGGATGAGCAGTTCTTC. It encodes CASSPTRLAGVMDEQFF.

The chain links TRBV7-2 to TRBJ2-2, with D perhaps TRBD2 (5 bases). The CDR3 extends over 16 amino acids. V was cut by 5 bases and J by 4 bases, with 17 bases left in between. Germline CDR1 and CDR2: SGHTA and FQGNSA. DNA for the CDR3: TGTGCCAGCAGCCCCAAAGGAGGCGCGGTCACCGGGGAGCTGTTTTTT. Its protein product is CASSPKGGAVTGELFF.

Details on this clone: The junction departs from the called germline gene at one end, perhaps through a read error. As DNA, the CDR3 is TGTTCCAGCAGCTTAGCCCCTCCGCAAGGGGGCCGATCCTACGAGCAGTACTTC. Protein: CSSSLAPPQGGRSYEQYF. The chain is built from TRBV7-9 and TRBJ2-7; 7 bases align to TRBD1. Per the germline V gene, CDR1 is SEHNR and CDR2 is FQNEAQ (reference sequence). This CDR3 comprises 18 residues.

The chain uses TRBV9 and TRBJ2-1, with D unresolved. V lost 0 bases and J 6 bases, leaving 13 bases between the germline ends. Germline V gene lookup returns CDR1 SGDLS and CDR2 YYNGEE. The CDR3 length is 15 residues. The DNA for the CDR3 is TGTGCCAGCAGCGTAGGAACTTATTCTTTCAATGAGCAGTTCTTC. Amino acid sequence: CASSVGTYSFNEQFF.

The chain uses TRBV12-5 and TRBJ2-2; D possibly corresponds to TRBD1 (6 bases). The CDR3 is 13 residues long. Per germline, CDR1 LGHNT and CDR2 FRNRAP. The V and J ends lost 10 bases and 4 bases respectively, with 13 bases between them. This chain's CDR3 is CATAGDGTGELFF. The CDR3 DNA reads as TGTGCTACCGCAGGGGATGGCACCGGGGAGCTGTTTTTT.

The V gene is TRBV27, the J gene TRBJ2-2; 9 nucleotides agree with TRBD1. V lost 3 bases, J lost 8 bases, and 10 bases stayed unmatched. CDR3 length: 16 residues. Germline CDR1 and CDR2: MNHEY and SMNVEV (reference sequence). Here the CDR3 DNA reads TGTGCCAGCAGTTTCTTCTGGACAGGGGTGGTGGGGGAGCTGTTTTTT. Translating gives CASSFFWTGVVGELFF.

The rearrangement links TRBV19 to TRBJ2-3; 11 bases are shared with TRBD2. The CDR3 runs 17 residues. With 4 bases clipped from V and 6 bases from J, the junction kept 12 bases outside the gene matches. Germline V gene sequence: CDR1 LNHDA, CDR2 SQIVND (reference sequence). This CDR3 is CASSKRSSGGLEDTQYF. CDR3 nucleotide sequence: TGTGCCAGTAGTAAACGGTCTAGCGGGGGGCTGGAGGATACGCAGTATTTT.

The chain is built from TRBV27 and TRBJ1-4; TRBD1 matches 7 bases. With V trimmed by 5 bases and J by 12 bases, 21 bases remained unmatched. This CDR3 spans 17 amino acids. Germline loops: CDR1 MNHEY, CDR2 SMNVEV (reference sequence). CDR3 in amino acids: CASSKGDSPQARSELFF. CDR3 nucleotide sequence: TGTGCCAGCAGTAAGGGGGACAGCCCGCAGGCCCGTTCGGAACTGTTTTTT.

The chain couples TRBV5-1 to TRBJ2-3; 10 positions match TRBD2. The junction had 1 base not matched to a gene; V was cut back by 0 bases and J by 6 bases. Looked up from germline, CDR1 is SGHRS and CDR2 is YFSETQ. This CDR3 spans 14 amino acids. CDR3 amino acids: CASSLVLAGDTQYF. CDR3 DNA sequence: TGCGCCAGCAGCTTGGTACTAGCGGGGGATACGCAGTATTTT.

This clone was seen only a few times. The CDR3 nucleotides read TGTGCCAGCAGCTTGGGGCAGGGGGTTATTCAGCCCCAGCATTTT. Amino acid sequence: CASSLGQGVIQPQHF. V is TRBV5-6 and J is TRBJ1-5, with 7 bases aligning to TRBD1. Germline CDR1 reads SGHDT; CDR2 reads YYEEEE. With V trimmed by 0 bases and J by 6 bases, 6 bases remained unmatched. The CDR3 is 15 amino acids.

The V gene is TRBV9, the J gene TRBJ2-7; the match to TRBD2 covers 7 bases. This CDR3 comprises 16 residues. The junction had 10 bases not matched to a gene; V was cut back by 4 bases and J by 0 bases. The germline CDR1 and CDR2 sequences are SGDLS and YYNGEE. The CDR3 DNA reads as TGTGCCAGCAGCCCTTTGACTAGCTCCCCCTCCTACGAGCAGTACTTC. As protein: CASSPLTSSPSYEQYF.

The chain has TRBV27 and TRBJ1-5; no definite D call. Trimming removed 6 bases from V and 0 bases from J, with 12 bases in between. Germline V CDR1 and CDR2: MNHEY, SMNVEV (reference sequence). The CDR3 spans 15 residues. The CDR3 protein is CASRPPGYSNQPQHF. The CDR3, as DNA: TGTGCCAGCAGGCCTCCGGGTTATAGCAATCAGCCCCAGCATTTT.

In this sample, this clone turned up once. CDR3 in amino acids: CASNNRLAGLETQYF. CDR3 nucleotides: TGTGCCAGCAATAACCGACTAGCGGGATTAGAGACCCAGTACTTC. The genes are TRBV7-9 and TRBJ2-5; TRBD2 aligns across 11 bases. The CDR3 spans 15 residues. Germline V lookup: CDR1 SEHNR, CDR2 FQNEAQ (reference sequence). J was trimmed by 4 bases and V by 7 bases; bases with no gene match: 8.

CDR3 bases: TGTGCCAGCAGAGAGATAGGGACTATCGACGCTGAAGCTTTCTTT. Its translation is CASREIGTIDAEAFF. V usage is TRBV28 and J usage is TRBJ1-1; D may be TRBD1 (5 bases). The V gene lost 6 bases and the J gene lost 6 bases, with 20 bases spanning the gap. CDR1 MDHEN and CDR2 SYDVKM come from the germline V gene. The CDR3 is made up of 15 amino acids.